Only a few counts were recorded for the clone carrying this TCR beta chain. The germline V and J ends were trimmed by 3 bases and 1 base, with 10 bases remaining between them. This CDR3 region has 15 residues. Germline V gene lookup returns CDR1 LNHDA and CDR2 SQIVND (reference sequence). MiXCR was run by TCRdb on the 5' RACE reads, yielding one entry per CDR3 protein. The sample has 300,000 to 400,000 distinct CDR3 sequences, approximately 30% seen once. These data belong to a study of identical twins' blood T cells. The rearrangement links TRBV19 to TRBJ1-5; no reliable D call. This receptor was taken from a woman between 18 and 55 years old in good health. Sequencing input: PBMCs. CDR3 sequence: CASSILPRSNQPQHF. The CDR3 bases are TGTGCCAGTAGTATTCTCCCCCGCAGCAATCAGCCCCAGCATTTT.